This T cell receptor (beta chain) was captured in a study of blood T cells in healthy people across ages. Turning to the study itself: Using template switching, researchers captured about one barcoded beta molecule for each two T cells.

With a J-beta primer mix and a sample-barcoded 5' primer, a second PCR ran about 6 to 11 cycles. TCRdb analysed the 5' RACE reads with MiXCR anew, one entry per CDR3 protein. The sample consists of 1.5 million to 2 million distinct CDR3 sequences, 40% to 55% of them appearing once. With respect to this clonotype: Its cognate antigen is unknown.

Germline V gene data show CDR1 as MGHDK and CDR2 as SYGVNS. Trimming at V came to 6 bases and at J to 6 bases, leaving 3 bases not matched to a gene. The CDR3 length is 14 residues. Study conclusions and caveats: More naive CD4+ cells and higher diversity were found in long-lived than in aged donors.

Ranging in age from roughly 6 to 90, the donors were healthy Caucasian individuals from Russia. Sequencing was performed on blood. The receptor was derived from a woman aged 35 to 49 in good health. The rearrangement joins TRBV25-1 to TRBJ1-6; TRBD1 aligns across 9 bases. The CDR3 here is CASRGQGGNSPLHF. Here the CDR3 DNA reads TGTGCCAGCAGGGGACAGGGAGGTAATTCACCCCTCCACTTT.